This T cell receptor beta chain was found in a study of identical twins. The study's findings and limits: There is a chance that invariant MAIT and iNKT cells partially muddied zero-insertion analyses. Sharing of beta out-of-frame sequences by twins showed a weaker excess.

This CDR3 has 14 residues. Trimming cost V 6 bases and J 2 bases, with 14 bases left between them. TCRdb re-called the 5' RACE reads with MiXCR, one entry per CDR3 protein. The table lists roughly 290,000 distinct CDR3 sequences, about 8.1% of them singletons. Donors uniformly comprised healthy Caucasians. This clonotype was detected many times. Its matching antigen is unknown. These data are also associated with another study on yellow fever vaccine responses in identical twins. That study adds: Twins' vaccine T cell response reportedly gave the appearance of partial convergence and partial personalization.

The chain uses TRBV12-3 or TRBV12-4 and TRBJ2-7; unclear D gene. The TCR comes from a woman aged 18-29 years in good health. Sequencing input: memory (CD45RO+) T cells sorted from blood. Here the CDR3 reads CASSRTDYPYEQYF. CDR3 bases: TGTGCCAGCAGCCGGACCGATTACCCCTACGAGCAGTACTTC.